The 3 T cell receptor beta chains in this list originate from one sample, sequenced in a study of patients and donors after allogeneic stem cell transplantation. TCRdb analysed the RT-PCR reads with MiXCR anew, one entry per CDR3 protein. The sample contains roughly 230,000 distinct CDR3 sequences, 13% to 15% of which appear only once. Sequencing used blood, either unsorted or a sorted T cell fraction (not recorded which). The receptors were gathered from a human donor who was either an allogeneic HSCT recipient or a stem cell or donor lymphocyte infusion donor (not recorded which). It is not recorded whose cells these are; they may come from a transplant donor.

The table lists this clonotype with a few counts. V and J are TRBV6-1 and TRBJ1-3; 8 bases fit TRBD1. Unmatched junction bases numbered 3, after V lost 3 bases and J lost 5 bases. Germline V lookup: CDR1 MNHNS, CDR2 SASEGT. CDR3 length: 14 residues. The DNA for the CDR3 is TGTGCCAGCAGTGACGACAGGGGTAGAAACACCATATATTTT. Its protein is CASSDDRGRNTIYF.

This clonotype was counted many times. V and J are TRBV18 and TRBJ2-7; 8 bases agree with TRBD1. Germline CDR1 and CDR2: KGHSH and LQKENI. CDR3 length: 14 residues. Trimming removed 3 bases from V and 7 bases from J; junction bases left unmatched: 8. For the CDR3, the DNA is TGTGCCAGCTCACCCACGACAGGGGCCGGGGAGCAGTACTTC. Translation: CASSPTTGAGEQYF.

This clonotype was found many times. The CDR3 bases are TGCAGCGTTGAAGGGAGGGATAGCTACACCTTC. Translating it yields CSVEGRDSYTF. This sequence joins TRBV29-1 and TRBJ1-2; D gene uncertain. V lost 1 base and J 9 bases, leaving 9 bases between the germline ends. This CDR3 region has 11 residues. CDR1 is SQVTM, CDR2 ANQGSEA, per germline.